Listed below are T cell receptor beta chains from one sample, sequenced in a study of response to subunit inactivated influenza vaccine. TCRdb processed the RT-PCR reads anew with MiXCR; each CDR3 protein has one entry. The sample lists around 490,000 distinct CDR3 sequences, 6.5% to 8% occurring once. This specimen was PBMCs from blood, taken less than 30 months after vaccination. The receptors derive from a man aged 50-75 years who received an inactivated influenza vaccine. CDR3s include the opening cysteine and the closing phenylalanine or tryptophan. Fields, in order: clone size, V gene, D gene, J gene, CDR3 protein, CDR3 DNA. The D gene is left open where the match is weak. A row's size may be missing; if present it is once, few, many or a size class.

clone_size: many; v_call: TRBV7-8; d_call: -; j_call: TRBJ1-3; cdr3_aa: CASSLVPGAYGNTIYF; cdr3_nt: TGTGCCAGCAGCTTAGTTCCGGGGGCGTATGGAAACACCATATATTTT
clone_size: few; v_call: TRBV5-5; d_call: -; j_call: TRBJ1-6; cdr3_aa: CASSPENNSPLHF; cdr3_nt: TGTGCCAGCAGCCCAGAAAATAATTCACCCCTCCACTTT
clone_size: many; v_call: TRBV6-1; d_call: TRBD2; j_call: TRBJ2-5; cdr3_aa: CASSPSGVETQYF; cdr3_nt: TGTGCCAGCAGTCCTAGCGGGGTCGAGACCCAGTACTTC
clone_size: few; v_call: TRBV6-1; d_call: TRBD1; j_call: TRBJ1-3; cdr3_aa: CASSVTPGQGATGNTIYF; cdr3_nt: TGTGCCAGCAGTGTCACCCCGGGACAGGGGGCAACTGGAAACACCATATATTTT
clone_size: few; v_call: TRBV12-3/TRBV12-4; d_call: TRBD1; j_call: TRBJ1-2; cdr3_aa: CASSLPPGGGGGYGYTF; cdr3_nt: TGTGCCAGCAGTTTACCCCCAGGGGGCGGAGGAGGTTATGGCTACACCTTC
clone_size: -; v_call: TRBV6-5; d_call: -; j_call: TRBJ2-5; cdr3_aa: CASSFNAAHGETQYF; cdr3_nt: TGTGCCAGCAGTTTCAACGCGGCCCACGGGGAGACCCAGTACTTC
clone_size: many; v_call: TRBV6-1; d_call: -; j_call: TRBJ2-7; cdr3_aa: CASSEVWGHYEQYF; cdr3_nt: TGTGCCAGCAGTGAAGTCTGGGGGCACTACGAGCAGTACTTC
clone_size: few; v_call: TRBV10-3; d_call: -; j_call: TRBJ2-5; cdr3_aa: CAISEEGRWQETQYF; cdr3_nt: TGTGCCATCAGTGAGGAGGGGCGGTGGCAAGAGACCCAGTACTTC
clone_size: many; v_call: TRBV29-1; d_call: TRBD1; j_call: TRBJ2-5; cdr3_aa: CSVEEQGASRETQYF; cdr3_nt: TGCAGCGTTGAAGAGCAGGGGGCTTCACGAGAGACCCAGTACTTC
clone_size: few; v_call: TRBV9; d_call: -; j_call: TRBJ2-2; cdr3_aa: CASSVAGGGHVTGELFF; cdr3_nt: TGTGCCAGCAGCGTAGCTGGTGGGGGGCATGTCACCGGGGAGCTGTTTTTT
clone_size: -; v_call: TRBV20-1; d_call: TRBD1; j_call: TRBJ1-5; cdr3_aa: CSAPTGGDGNQPQHF; cdr3_nt: TGCAGTGCACCGACAGGGGGCGACGGCAATCAGCCCCAGCATTTT
clone_size: -; v_call: TRBV20-1; d_call: -; j_call: TRBJ2-7; cdr3_aa: CSARTNYEQYF; cdr3_nt: TGCAGTGCTAGGACGAACTACGAGCAGTACTTC